This passage covers 22 T cell receptor beta chains from one sample sequenced in a study of cytomegalovirus exposure and HLA in healthy donors. PCR involved 60 Vbeta and 13 Jbeta primers. This table comes from immunoSEQ multiplex PCR, and its TCRdb copy is limited to in-frame clones, with some not included. The top ten hold 11% of the sample, which has 150,000 to 200,000 clones, 75% seen once. Sequenced material: PBMCs. The source of these receptors is a man between 18 and 35 years old in good health and CMV-seropositive.

The chain combines TRBV9 with TRBJ2-7; possible D gene TRBD1, 6 bases. Trimming removed 3 bases at V and 2 bases at J, with 15 bases between. Germline V gene data show CDR1 as SGDLS and CDR2 as YYNGEE. The CDR3 extends over 15 amino acids. CDR3 protein: CASSAEIQGPYEQYF. The CDR3 DNA is TGTGCCAGCAGCGCCGAGATACAGGGCCCCTACGAGCAGTACTTC.

The V call is TRBV5-1, the J call TRBJ2-5, with D possibly matching TRBD2 (6 bases). The J call may be in error: the DNA end matches TRBJ2-7 better. The CDR3 runs to 15 residues. In germline, CDR1 is SGHRS, CDR2 YFSETQ. This CDR3 reads CASSKDQGLTYEQYF. CDR3 nucleotides: TGCGCCAGCAGCAAAGACCAGGGACTTACCTACGAGCAGTACTTC.

The chain carries TRBV2 and TRBJ2-1; TRBD1 matches at 7 bases. Germline lookup yields CDR1 SNHLY and CDR2 FYNNEI. Trimming at V came to 6 bases and at J to 6 bases, leaving 14 bases not matched to a gene. This CDR3 spans 16 amino acids. The CDR3 DNA reads as TGTGCCAGCAGCAATCCCGGGACAGTGAACTCCAATGAGCAGTTCTTC. This codes for CASSNPGTVNSNEQFF.

This clone was detected a few times. This chain uses TRBV28 with TRBJ1-3; 9 nucleotides align to TRBD1. Germline V lookup: CDR1 MDHEN, CDR2 SYDVKM. The CDR3 is 15 amino acids. The junction had 6 bases not matched to a gene; V was cut back by 4 bases and J by 5 bases. CDR3 protein: CASSSSDRGRNTIYF. Written as DNA, the CDR3 is TGTGCCAGCAGTTCCTCGGACAGGGGCAGAAACACCATATATTTT.

J is TRBJ2-1 and V is TRBV7-3; 9 bases map to TRBD2. The J segment lost 2 bases and the V segment lost 2 bases, leaving 4 bases of the junction unmatched. The CDR3 loop spans 16 amino acids. Germline V gives CDR1 SGHTA, CDR2 FQGTGA. For the CDR3, the DNA is TGTGCCAGCAGCTTAGGCGGGAGGGCCCCCTACAATGAGCAGTTCTTC. It translates to CASSLGGRAPYNEQFF.

This clone was seen once. The chain uses TRBV6-6 and TRBJ2-1, with 11 bases fitting TRBD2. Germline V gene sequence: CDR1 MNHNY, CDR2 SVGAGI (reference sequence). The CDR3 covers 14 residues. V trimming: 4 bases; J trimming: 6 bases; junction bases outside the gene matches: 2. CDR3 in amino acids: CASSSLAGGNEQFF. DNA for the CDR3: TGTGCCAGCAGTTCCCTAGCGGGAGGCAATGAGCAGTTCTTC.

The V gene is TRBV4-1, the J gene TRBJ2-1; 14 bases fit TRBD2. Germline V gene sequence: CDR1 MGHRA, CDR2 YSYEKL. V shed 0 bases and J 6 bases; nucleotides not matched to a gene: 16. CDR3 length: 21 amino acids. The CDR3 sequence: CASSQDFVQGLAGARSNEQFF. CDR3 nucleotide sequence: TGCGCCAGCAGCCAAGATTTTGTACAGGGACTAGCGGGAGCTCGGTCCAATGAGCAGTTCTTC.

This clone was seen a few times. This chain joins TRBV5-1 and TRBJ1-4; D is perhaps TRBD1 (6 bases). V was cut by 3 bases and J by 8 bases, with 11 bases left in between. Per germline, CDR1 SGHRS and CDR2 YFSETQ. CDR3 length: 13 residues. DNA for the CDR3: TGCGCCAGCAGCTCGCTAGGGGGAGAAAAACTGTTTTTT. Its protein is CASSSLGGEKLFF.

In this sample, this clone turned up a few times. The junction does not match germline at one end; this may be a read error. V and J are TRBV7-9 and TRBJ1-1; D uncertain. The CDR3 contains 13 residues. Germline V CDR1 and CDR2: SEHNR, FQNEAQ (reference sequence). Here the CDR3 DNA reads TGTTCCAGCAGCTTATTAGAGGGAGGTGAAGCTTTCTTT. Translation gives CSSSLLEGGEAFF.

J is TRBJ1-4 and V is TRBV27, with D uncertain. CDR1 MNHEY and CDR2 SMNVEV come from the germline V gene (reference sequence). This CDR3 spans 18 amino acids. With 3 bases removed from V and 0 bases from J, the gap between germline ends came to 17 bases. The CDR3 loop reads CASSFIALGPTTNEKLFF. The CDR3 DNA sequence: TGTGCCAGCAGTTTCATCGCCCTTGGGCCCACAACTAATGAAAAACTGTTTTTT.

Regarding this clone: One end of the junction does not line up with germline, which may come from a read error. The genes are TRBV7-9 and TRBJ1-4; D may be TRBD1 (5 bases). The germline V gene encodes CDR1 SEHNR and CDR2 FQNEAQ (reference sequence). The length of the CDR3 is 14 residues. DNA of the CDR3: TGTTCCAGCAGCTTATTTGCAGGGAATGAAAAACTGTTTTTT. Protein sequence: CSSSLFAGNEKLFF. Using reference TRBV7-9 and TRBJ1-4 for the parts outside the CDR3, the full variable domain is DTGVSQNPRHKITKRGQNVTFRCDPISEHNRLYWYRQTLGQGPEFLTYFQNEAQLEKSRLLSDRFSAERPKGSFSTLEIQRTEQGDSAMYLCSSSLFAGNEKLFFGSGTQLSVL.

The CDR3 DNA is TGTGCCAGCCGGACTAGCGGGAGAGACACCGGGGAGCTGTTTTTT. Its translation is CASRTSGRDTGELFF. V gene TRBV28 combines with J gene TRBJ2-2, with 13 bases lining up with TRBD2. Germline V gives CDR1 MDHEN, CDR2 SYDVKM. J gave up 3 bases and V 8 bases, and 3 bases lay outside the gene matches. CDR3 length: 15 residues. Full variable domain (outside the CDR3, taken from reference TRBV28 and TRBJ2-2): DVKVTQSSRYLVKRTGEKVFLECVQDMDHENMFWYRQDPGLGLRLIYFSYDVKMKEKGDIPEGYSVSREKKERFSLILESASTNQTSMYLCASRTSGRDTGELFFGEGSRLTVL.

The chain carries TRBV7-9 and TRBJ1-1; D remains unclear. Trimming pared 5 bases from V and 3 bases from J, leaving 10 bases between. The CDR3 contains 13 residues. Germline V CDR1 and CDR2: SEHNR, FQNEAQ (reference sequence). CDR3 nucleotide sequence: TGTGCCAGCAGCCCAAGCGGGGACACTGAAGCTTTCTTT. Translation gives CASSPSGDTEAFF.

The V call is TRBV6-1, the J call TRBJ1-6; tentatively, D is TRBD1 (5 bases). Germline CDR1 and CDR2: MNHNS and SASEGT. The CDR3 totals 15 residues. Trimming took off 7 bases at V and 7 bases at J, with 17 bases between the two ends. In nucleotides, the CDR3 is TGTGCCAGCACGTCCGAGACATGGACAAATTCACCCCTCCACTTT. The encoded protein is CASTSETWTNSPLHF.

The sample holds a few counts of this clone. The chain uses TRBV5-1 and TRBJ2-5; no firm D call. V lost 0 bases and J lost 2, with 8 bases in between. The CDR3 sequence is 14 residues long. From germline, CDR1 is SGHRS and CDR2 YFSETQ. CDR3 DNA sequence: TGCGCCAGCAGCTTGGCGGGTCGACAAGAGACCCAGTACTTC. It translates to CASSLAGRQETQYF.

The rearrangement links TRBV7-9 to TRBJ2-5; unclear D gene. Trimming took 1 base from V and 4 from J, leaving 7 bases between them. The V gene's germline CDR1 is SEHNR and CDR2 FQNEAQ (reference sequence). The CDR3 runs 13 residues. This CDR3 reads CASSLGGGETQYF. The CDR3, as DNA: TGTGCCAGCAGCTTAGGTGGCGGAGAGACCCAGTACTTC.

This chain joins TRBV7-5 and TRBJ1-5; the table's TRBD1 call for D was not verified on the DNA. TRBV7-5 is termed a pseudogene. The CDR3 consists of 16 residues. The CDR3 sequence: CVRSFSTLDSNQPQHF. CDR3 bases: TGTGTCAGAAGCTTCTCGACATTAGATAGCAATCAGCCCCAGCATTTT.

The CDR3 is CASSLHRSSYNEQFF. CDR3 in DNA: TGTGCCAGCAGCTTACACAGGAGCTCCTACAATGAGCAGTTCTTC. The chain recombines TRBV7-3 with TRBJ2-1, with D perhaps matching TRBD1 (5 bases). The germline CDR1 and CDR2 sequences are SGHTA and FQGTGA. CDR3 length: 15 residues. V dropped 2 bases and J dropped 0 bases, with 8 bases sitting between them. The whole variable domain, remainder taken from reference TRBV7-3 and TRBJ2-1, is GAGVSQTPSNKVTEKGKYVELRCDPISGHTALYWYRQSLGQGPEFLIYFQGTGAADDSGLPNDRFFAVRPEGSVSTLKIQRTERGDSAVYLCASSLHRSSYNEQFFGPGTRLTVL.

The V gene is TRBV4-2, the J gene TRBJ2-1; the match to TRBD2 covers 8 bases. Germline CDR1 is LGHNA and CDR2 is YNFKEQ. With V trimmed by 0 bases and J by 8 bases, 12 bases remained unmatched. The CDR3 totals 17 residues. The CDR3 sequence: CASSQEGRAGGADEQFF. In DNA form, the CDR3 reads TGTGCCAGCAGCCAAGAAGGTAGGGCGGGAGGCGCGGATGAGCAGTTCTTC.

This clone was seen ten or more times. The chain recombines TRBV4-2 with TRBJ2-2; tentative D call: TRBD2 (6 bases). Germline V lookup: CDR1 LGHNA, CDR2 YNFKEQ. The CDR3 is 15 residues long. Trimming shortened V by 0 bases and J by 4 bases, and 9 bases separated the two germline ends. The CDR3 spells CASSQDLGSTGELFF. The DNA for the CDR3 is TGTGCCAGCAGCCAAGATCTCGGGAGCACCGGGGAGCTGTTTTTT.

This clone was seen a handful of times. The CDR3 DNA reads as TGTGCCAGCAGCTTAGCGTCTGGGAGGGAGACCCAGTACTTC. Its translation: CASSLASGRETQYF. The rearrangement joins TRBV7-9 to TRBJ2-5; D may be TRBD2 (6 bases). The CDR3 length is 14 residues. Germline V lookup: CDR1 SEHNR, CDR2 FQNEAQ (reference sequence). V was shortened by 0 bases and J by 5 bases, with 10 bases between the two germline ends.

This clone was found once. CDR3 DNA: TGTGCCAGTAGTCCCCGGACGGGCGGAGGTGGGGTGGAGCAGTACTTC. Protein sequence: CASSPRTGGGGVEQYF. The V gene is TRBV19, the J gene TRBJ2-7; perhaps TRBD2 as D (5 bases). CDR1 LNHDA and CDR2 SQIVND come from the germline V gene (reference sequence). Trimming took off 5 bases at V and 7 bases at J, with 24 bases between the two ends. This CDR3 is 16 amino acids long.